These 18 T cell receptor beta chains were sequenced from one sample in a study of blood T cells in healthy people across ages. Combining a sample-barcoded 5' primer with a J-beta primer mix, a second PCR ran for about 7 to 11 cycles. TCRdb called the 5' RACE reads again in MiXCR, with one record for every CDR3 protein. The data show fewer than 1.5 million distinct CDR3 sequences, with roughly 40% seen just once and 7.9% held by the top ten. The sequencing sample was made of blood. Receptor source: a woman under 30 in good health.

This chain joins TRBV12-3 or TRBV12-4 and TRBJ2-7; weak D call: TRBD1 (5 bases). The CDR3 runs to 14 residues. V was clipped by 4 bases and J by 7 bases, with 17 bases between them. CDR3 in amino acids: CASSSSRTLREQYF. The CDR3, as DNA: TGTGCCAGCAGTTCCTCGCGGACACTACGAGAGCAGTACTTC.

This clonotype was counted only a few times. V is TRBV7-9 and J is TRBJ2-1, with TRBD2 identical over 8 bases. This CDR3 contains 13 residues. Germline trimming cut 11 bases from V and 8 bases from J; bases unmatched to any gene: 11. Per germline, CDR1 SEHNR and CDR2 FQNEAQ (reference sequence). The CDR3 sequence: CAAGRGRIDEQFF. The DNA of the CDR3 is TGTGCCGCCGGGCGCGGGAGGATCGATGAGCAGTTCTTC.

The CDR3 nucleotides are TGTGCCAGCAGCCGTGCATTCCTGGGACAGGGGCTCGAGCAGTACTTC. As protein: CASSRAFLGQGLEQYF. The chain links TRBV14 to TRBJ2-7; 10 bases line up with TRBD1. The CDR3 consists of 16 residues. The V and J ends lost 4 bases and 6 bases, in that order; junction bases with no gene match: 12. Germline V gene sequence: CDR1 SGHDN, CDR2 FVKESK.

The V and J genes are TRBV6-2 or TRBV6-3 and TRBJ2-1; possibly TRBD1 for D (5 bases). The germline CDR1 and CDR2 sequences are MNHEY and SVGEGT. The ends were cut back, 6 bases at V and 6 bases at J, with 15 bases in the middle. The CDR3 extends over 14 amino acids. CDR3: CASRESGPTNEQFF. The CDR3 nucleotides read TGTGCCAGCAGAGAGTCAGGGCCGACCAATGAGCAGTTCTTC.

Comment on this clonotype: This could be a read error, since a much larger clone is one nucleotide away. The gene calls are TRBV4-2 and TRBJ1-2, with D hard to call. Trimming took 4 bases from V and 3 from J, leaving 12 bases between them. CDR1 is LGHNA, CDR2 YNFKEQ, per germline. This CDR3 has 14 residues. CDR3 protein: CASSRDGWDYGYTF. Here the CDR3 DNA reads TGTGCCAGCAGCCGAGATGGATGGGACTATGGCTACACCTTC.

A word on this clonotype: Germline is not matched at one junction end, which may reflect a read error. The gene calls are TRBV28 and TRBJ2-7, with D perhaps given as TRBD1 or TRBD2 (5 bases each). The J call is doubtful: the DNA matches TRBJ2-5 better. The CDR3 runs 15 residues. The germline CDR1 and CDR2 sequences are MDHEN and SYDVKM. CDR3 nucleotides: TGTGCCAACAGTTTACAGGACTCCTTCCGGGAGACCCAGTACTTC. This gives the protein CANSLQDSFRETQYF.

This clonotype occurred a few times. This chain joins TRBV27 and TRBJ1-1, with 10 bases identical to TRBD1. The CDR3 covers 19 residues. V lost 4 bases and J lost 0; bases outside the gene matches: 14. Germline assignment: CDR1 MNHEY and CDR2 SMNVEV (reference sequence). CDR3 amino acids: CASSSGPDRGHPMNTEAFF. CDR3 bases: TGTGCCAGCAGTTCCGGACCAGACAGGGGGCACCCCATGAACACTGAAGCTTTCTTT.

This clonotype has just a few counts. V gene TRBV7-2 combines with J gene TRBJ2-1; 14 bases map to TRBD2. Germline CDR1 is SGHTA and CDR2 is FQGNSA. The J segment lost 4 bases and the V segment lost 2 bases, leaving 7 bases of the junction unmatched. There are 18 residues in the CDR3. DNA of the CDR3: TGTGCCAGCAGCTTAATGGGACTAGCGGGGGCGCGATACAATGAGCAGTTCTTC. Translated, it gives CASSLMGLAGARYNEQFF.

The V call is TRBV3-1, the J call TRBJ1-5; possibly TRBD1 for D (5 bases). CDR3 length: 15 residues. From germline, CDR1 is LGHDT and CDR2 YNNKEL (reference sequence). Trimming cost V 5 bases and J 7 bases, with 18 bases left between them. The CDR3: CASSSAEAGGQPQHF. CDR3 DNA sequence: TGTGCCAGCAGCTCCGCGGAGGCTGGGGGACAGCCCCAGCATTTT.

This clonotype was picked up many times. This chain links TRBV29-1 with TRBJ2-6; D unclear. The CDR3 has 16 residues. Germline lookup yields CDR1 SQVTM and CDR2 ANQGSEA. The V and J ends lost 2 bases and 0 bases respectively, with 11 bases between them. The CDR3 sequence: CSVELTVDSGANVLTF. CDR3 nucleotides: TGCAGCGTTGAACTGACTGTAGACTCTGGGGCCAACGTCCTGACTTTC.

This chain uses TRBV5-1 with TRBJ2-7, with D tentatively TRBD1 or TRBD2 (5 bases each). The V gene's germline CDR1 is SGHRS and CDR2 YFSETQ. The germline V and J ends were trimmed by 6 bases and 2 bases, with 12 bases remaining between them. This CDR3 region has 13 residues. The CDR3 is CASTGTVAYEQYF. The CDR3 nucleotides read TGCGCCAGCACAGGGACCGTTGCCTACGAGCAGTACTTC.

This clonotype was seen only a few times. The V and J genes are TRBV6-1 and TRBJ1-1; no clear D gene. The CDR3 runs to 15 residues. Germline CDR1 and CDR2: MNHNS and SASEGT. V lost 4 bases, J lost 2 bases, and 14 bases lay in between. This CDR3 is CASSGRGGHNTEAFF. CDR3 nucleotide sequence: TGTGCCAGCAGTGGACGGGGAGGGCATAACACTGAAGCTTTCTTT.

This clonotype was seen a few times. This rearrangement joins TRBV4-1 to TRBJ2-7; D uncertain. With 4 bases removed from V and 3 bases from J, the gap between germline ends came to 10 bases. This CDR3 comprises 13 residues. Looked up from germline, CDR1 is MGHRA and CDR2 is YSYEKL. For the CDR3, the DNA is TGCGCCAGCAGCCCGAGCTGGAGCTACGAGCAGTACTTC. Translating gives CASSPSWSYEQYF.

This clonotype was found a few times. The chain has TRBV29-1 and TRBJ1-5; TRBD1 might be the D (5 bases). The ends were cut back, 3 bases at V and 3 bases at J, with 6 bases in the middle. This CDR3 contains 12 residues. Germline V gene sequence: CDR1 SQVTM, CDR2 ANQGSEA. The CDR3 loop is CSVEGLNQPQHF. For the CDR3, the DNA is TGCAGCGTTGAGGGGCTCAATCAGCCCCAGCATTTT.

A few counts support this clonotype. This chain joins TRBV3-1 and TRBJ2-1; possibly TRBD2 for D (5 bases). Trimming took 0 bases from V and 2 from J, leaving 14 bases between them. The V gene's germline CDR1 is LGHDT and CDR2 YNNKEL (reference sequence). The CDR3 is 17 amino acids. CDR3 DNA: TGTGCCAGCAGCCAAGAACCTAGCCGCCTACCCTACAATGAGCAGTTCTTC. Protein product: CASSQEPSRLPYNEQFF.

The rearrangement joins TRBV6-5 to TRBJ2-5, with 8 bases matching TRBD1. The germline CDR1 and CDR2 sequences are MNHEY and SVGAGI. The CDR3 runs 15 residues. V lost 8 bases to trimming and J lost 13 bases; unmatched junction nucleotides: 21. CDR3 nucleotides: TGTGCCAGCCTACCGATCAGAGACTCAGGGGGCGCGAGGTACTTC. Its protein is CASLPIRDSGGARYF.

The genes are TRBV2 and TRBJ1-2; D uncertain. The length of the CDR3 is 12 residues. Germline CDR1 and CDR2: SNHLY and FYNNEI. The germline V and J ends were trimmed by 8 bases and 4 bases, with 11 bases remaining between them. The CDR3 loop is CASPEGPYGYTF. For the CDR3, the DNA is TGTGCCAGCCCAGAGGGCCCCTATGGCTACACCTTC.

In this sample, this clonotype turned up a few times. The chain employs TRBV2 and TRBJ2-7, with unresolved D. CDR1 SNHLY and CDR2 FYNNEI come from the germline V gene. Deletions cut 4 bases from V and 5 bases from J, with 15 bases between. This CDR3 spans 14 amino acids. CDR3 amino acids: CASSVSTRFDEQYF. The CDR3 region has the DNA TGTGCCAGCAGTGTTTCAACCCGGTTCGACGAGCAGTACTTC.